The 28 T cell receptor beta chains given below trace back to one sample, sequenced in a study of chemoradiotherapy in HPV16-positive cancers. Assay: immunoSEQ multiplex PCR; the TCRdb copy retains only in-frame clones and omits some. The sample has about 12,000 clones, roughly nine tenths seen once. Sequenced here: blood, sampled from a patient who underwent chemoradiotherapy. Receptors were obtained from a human donor with HPV-associated anogenital cancer.

The CDR3, as DNA: TGCGCCAGCAGCTTGGTCGGCACCGGGGAGCTGTTTTTT. It specifies CASSLVGTGELFF. V usage is TRBV5-1 and J usage is TRBJ2-2; unclear D gene. V was cut by 0 bases and J by 4 bases, with 4 bases left in between. The CDR3 is 13 amino acids. The V gene's germline CDR1 is SGHRS and CDR2 YFSETQ.

In DNA form, the CDR3 reads TGTGCCAGCAGTCTCTCGTTAGGGTCTGGAAACACCATATATTTT. Amino acid sequence: CASSLSLGSGNTIYF. The chain joins TRBV6-6 to TRBJ1-3; D not resolved. V lost 5 bases and J 1 base, leaving 12 bases between the germline ends. The CDR3 consists of 15 residues. From germline, CDR1 is MNHNY and CDR2 SVGAGI (reference sequence).

J is TRBJ2-1 and V is TRBV4-2, with a tentative D call TRBD2 (7 bases). The CDR3 is made up of 17 amino acids. In germline, CDR1 is LGHNA, CDR2 YNFKEQ. V lost 0 bases to trimming and J lost 6 bases, with 18 bases between them. Here the CDR3 reads CASSQDLLGGASNEQFF. CDR3 nucleotides: TGTGCCAGCAGCCAAGATCTTTTGGGGGGGGCCTCCAATGAGCAGTTCTTC.

This clone was seen only once. The chain uses TRBV7-2 and TRBJ2-7; D might be TRBD1 (5 bases). This CDR3 comprises 16 residues. Germline assignment: CDR1 SGHTA and CDR2 FQGNSA. Between the trimmed V and J ends, which lost 2 bases and 1 base, there was a span of 15 bases. The DNA for the CDR3 is TGTGCCAGCAGCTTAAACCAGGGCAGACTTTCCTACGAGCAGTACTTC. This codes for CASSLNQGRLSYEQYF.

This rearrangement joins TRBV5-6 to TRBJ2-3; 10 bases line up with TRBD2. The J segment lost 5 bases and the V segment lost 0 bases, leaving 12 bases of the junction unmatched. Germline V lookup: CDR1 SGHDT, CDR2 YYEEEE. This CDR3 region has 18 residues. This chain's CDR3 is CASSLEKRGGLRGDTQYF. The CDR3 DNA reads TGTGCCAGCAGCTTGGAGAAGCGGGGGGGCCTACGGGGAGATACGCAGTATTTT.

V is TRBV9 and J is TRBJ2-5, with a tentative D call TRBD2 (5 bases). V was shortened by 2 bases and J by 3 bases, with 5 bases between the two germline ends. From germline, CDR1 is SGDLS and CDR2 YYNGEE. The CDR3 consists of 12 residues. For the CDR3, the DNA is TGTGCCAGCAGCGTGGGAGAAGAGACCCAGTACTTC. Translating it yields CASSVGEETQYF.

The V and J genes are TRBV7-3 and TRBJ1-1, with D possibly being TRBD1 (6 bases). The V gene lost 3 bases and the J gene lost 6 bases, with 8 bases spanning the gap. CDR3 length equals 12 residues. Germline CDR1 SGHTA, CDR2 FQGTGA. The CDR3 region is CASSFGGPEAFF. DNA for the CDR3: TGTGCCAGCAGCTTTGGGGGCCCTGAAGCTTTCTTT.

The J gene is TRBJ2-3, the V gene TRBV7-9; the D is unclear. From germline, CDR1 is SEHNR and CDR2 FQNEAQ (reference sequence). This CDR3 is built from 15 residues. Trimming stripped 4 bases from V and 2 bases from J, with 13 bases between. CDR3 sequence reads: CASSSRPGFTDTQYF. DNA of the CDR3: TGTGCCAGCAGCTCGAGGCCCGGGTTCACAGATACGCAGTATTTT.

The rearrangement links TRBV2 to TRBJ2-7; D remains ambiguous. Germline assignment: CDR1 SNHLY and CDR2 FYNNEI. The CDR3 runs 15 residues. Between the trimmed V and J ends, which lost 1 base and 2 bases, there was a span of 12 bases. CDR3 bases: TGTGCCAGCAGTGAAGGTGTAGGCGGAACCTACGAGCAGTACTTC. Encoded protein: CASSEGVGGTYEQYF. The complete variable domain, with remaining parts taken from reference TRBV2 and TRBJ2-7, reads EPEVTQTPSHQVTQMGQEVILRCVPISNHLYFYWYRQILGQKVEFLVSFYNNEISEKSEIFDDQFSVERPDGSNFTLKIRSTKLEDSAMYFCASSEGVGGTYEQYFGPGTRLTVT.

The chain uses TRBV18 and TRBJ2-1; 8 positions match TRBD1. The CDR3 loop spans 17 amino acids. Germline values: CDR1 KGHSH, CDR2 LQKENI. Trimming at V came to 3 bases and at J to 0 bases, leaving 7 bases not matched to a gene. CDR3 residues: CASSPRTGINSYNEQFF. For the CDR3, the DNA is TGTGCCAGCTCACCTCGGACAGGGATCAACTCCTACAATGAGCAGTTCTTC.

The gene calls are TRBV29-1 and TRBJ2-6; D might be TRBD2 (6 bases). V lost 6 bases and J lost 0, with 15 bases in between. The CDR3 runs 16 residues. Per the germline V gene, CDR1 is SQVTM and CDR2 is ANQGSEA. CDR3 sequence (DNA): TGCAGCGTCCACGGGACTTTTAGCTCTGGGGCCAACGTCCTGACTTTC. This gives the protein CSVHGTFSSGANVLTF.

Turning to this clone: One junction end does not reproduce the germline sequence, and a read error may be involved. The J gene is TRBJ1-4, the V gene TRBV12-5; the match to TRBD1 covers 11 bases. There are 17 residues in the CDR3. Germline V gene lookup returns CDR1 LGHNT and CDR2 FRNRAP. The CDR3 is CASGLVPGTGGNQKLFF. The CDR3 coding sequence is TGTGCTAGTGGTTTGGTACCGGGGACAGGGGGTAATCAAAAACTGTTTTTT.

The V and J genes are TRBV18 and TRBJ1-5; D perhaps matches TRBD1 (6 bases). Trimming cost V 8 bases and J 5 bases, with 19 bases left between them. This CDR3 has 15 amino acids. CDR1 and CDR2 (germline): KGHSH, LQKENI. The CDR3 spells CASRAMGGEDQPQHF. Here the CDR3 DNA reads TGTGCCAGCCGCGCGATGGGGGGCGAGGATCAGCCCCAGCATTTT.

This clone was counted once. V is TRBV5-1 and J is TRBJ1-1, with unresolved D. Trimming shortened V by 4 bases and J by 1 base, and 8 bases separated the two germline ends. CDR1 SGHRS and CDR2 YFSETQ come from the germline V gene. The CDR3 length is 13 residues. The CDR3 spells CASSPIRNTEAFF. CDR3 DNA: TGCGCCAGCAGCCCTATAAGGAACACTGAAGCTTTCTTT.

V usage is TRBV13 and J usage is TRBJ2-7; 9 nucleotides line up with TRBD2. Germline assignment: CDR1 PRHDT and CDR2 FYEKMQ (reference sequence). The length of the CDR3 is 14 residues. With V trimmed by 3 bases and J by 2 bases, 2 bases remained unmatched. CDR3 in amino acids: CASSFTSGPYEQYF. Here the CDR3 DNA reads TGTGCCAGCAGCTTTACTAGCGGGCCCTACGAGCAGTACTTC.

The genes are TRBV7-9 and TRBJ1-5; D gene ambiguous. Per germline, CDR1 SEHNR and CDR2 FQNEAQ (reference sequence). The V and J ends lost 5 bases and 4 bases respectively, with 9 bases between them. This CDR3 has 13 residues. The CDR3 region is CASSRGANQPQHF. The CDR3 bases are TGTGCCAGCAGCCGAGGCGCAAATCAGCCCCAGCATTTT.

The genes are TRBV18 and TRBJ2-7, with 10 bases fitting TRBD1. The CDR3 loop spans 16 amino acids. From germline, CDR1 is KGHSH and CDR2 LQKENI. V shed 0 bases, J shed 4 bases, and the junction held 6 bases outside the gene matches. CDR3 nucleotide sequence: TGTGCCAGCTCACCACCGACAGGGGGCTTTGGTTACGAGCAGTACTTC. Its translation: CASSPPTGGFGYEQYF. Supplemented by reference TRBV18 and TRBJ2-7, the full variable domain reads NAGVMQNPRHLVRRRGQEARLRCSPMKGHSHVYWYRQLPEEGLKFMVYLQKENIIDESGMPKERFSAEFPKEGPSILRIQQVVRGDSAAYFCASSPPTGGFGYEQYFGPGTRLTVT.

The rearrangement links TRBV7-2 to TRBJ1-3, with a weak D call TRBD1 (6 bases). The germline gives CDR1 SGHTA, CDR2 FQGNSA. The CDR3 contains 16 residues. Trimming pared 5 bases from V and 4 bases from J, leaving 18 bases between. The CDR3 DNA follows: TGTGCCAGCAGCCCAGGATTACAGGGATCCGGAAACACCATATATTTT. Protein: CASSPGLQGSGNTIYF.

The chain links TRBV6-5 to TRBJ2-3, with 11 nucleotides matching TRBD1. Germline V gene lookup returns CDR1 MNHEY and CDR2 SVGAGI. Germline trimming cut 6 bases from V and 4 bases from J; bases unmatched to any gene: 3. The CDR3 runs 14 residues. The CDR3 sequence: CASRTGQGADTQYF. The CDR3 nucleotides are TGTGCCAGCAGAACGGGACAGGGGGCAGATACGCAGTATTTT.

The genes are TRBV19 and TRBJ1-5; no definite D call. This CDR3 region has 13 residues. Deletions cut 5 bases from V and 4 bases from J, with 9 bases between. Germline V gene lookup returns CDR1 LNHDA and CDR2 SQIVND (reference sequence). The CDR3 loop is CASSAGVNQPQHF. Here the CDR3 DNA reads TGTGCCAGTAGTGCCGGGGTGAATCAGCCCCAGCATTTT.

V usage is TRBV5-1 and J usage is TRBJ2-1; 8 bases agree with TRBD1. Germline CDR1 SGHRS, CDR2 YFSETQ. V trimming: 4 bases; J trimming: 6 bases; junction bases outside the gene matches: 3. The CDR3 is 13 amino acids. The CDR3 here is CASSMGQVNEQFF. The CDR3 coding sequence is TGCGCCAGCAGCATGGGACAGGTCAATGAGCAGTTCTTC.

This clone came up once. The rearrangement uses TRBV29-1 and TRBJ2-3; D is ambiguous. The V end lost 8 bases, the J end lost 2 bases, and 11 bases lay between the germline ends. This CDR3 has 12 residues. Germline V gene sequence: CDR1 SQVTM, CDR2 ANQGSEA. CDR3 nucleotides: TGCAGCTTCTGGGGATCCACAGATACGCAGTATTTT. Translated: CSFWGSTDTQYF.

V usage is TRBV15 and J usage is TRBJ1-2; tentatively, D is TRBD1 (5 bases). The germline V and J ends were trimmed by 5 bases and 8 bases, with 21 bases remaining between them. Germline CDR1 reads LNHNV; CDR2 reads YYDKDF (reference sequence). There are 15 residues in the CDR3. The DNA for the CDR3 is TGTGCCACCAGCTCCCAGGCGGCACTACGGGACGGCTACACCTTC. Amino acids: CATSSQAALRDGYTF.

The rearrangement links TRBV10-3 to TRBJ1-5; possibly TRBD1 for D (5 bases). Trimming removed 11 bases from V and 5 bases from J, with 13 bases in between. Germline V lookup: CDR1 ENHRY, CDR2 SYGVKD. The CDR3 length is 12 residues. The CDR3 nucleotides read TGTGCCGTTCAGGGAACCGATCAGCCCCAGCATTTT. It translates to CAVQGTDQPQHF.

The rearrangement links TRBV6-5 to TRBJ2-7; 9 positions agree with TRBD2. J lost 4 bases, V lost 5 bases, and 9 bases had no gene match. CDR1 and CDR2 from the germline V gene are MNHEY and SVGAGI. The CDR3 contains 15 residues. The CDR3 region is CASSASLAGDYEQYF. The DNA for the CDR3 is TGTGCCAGCAGTGCCTCCTTAGCGGGGGATTACGAGCAGTACTTC.

This clone was seen more than once but under ten times. This chain uses TRBV6-1 with TRBJ2-1, with D maybe TRBD2 (5 bases). The germline V gene has CDR1 MNHNS and CDR2 SASEGT. The V end lost 1 base, the J end lost 3 bases, and 13 bases lay between the germline ends. The CDR3 runs to 16 residues. Written as DNA, the CDR3 is TGTGCCAGCAGTGAAGATCCCCGGGGTTTCTACAATGAGCAGTTCTTC. Its protein product is CASSEDPRGFYNEQFF.

Here the CDR3 DNA reads TGTGCCAGCAGCCTTAGGGGTGAGGACACTGAAGCTTTCTTT. Protein sequence: CASSLRGEDTEAFF. The V and J genes are TRBV7-9 and TRBJ1-1; tentative D call: TRBD1 (5 bases). Trimming removed 5 bases from V and 3 bases from J, with 13 bases in between. This CDR3 spans 14 amino acids. The V gene's germline CDR1 is SEHNR and CDR2 FQNEAQ (reference sequence).

The gene calls are TRBV21-1 and TRBJ2-7; the listed D gene, TRBD2, was not tested against the DNA. TRBV21-1 is labeled a pseudogene. This CDR3 region has 13 residues. The chain's CDR3 is CASSKLASYEQYF. CDR3 nucleotide sequence: TGTGCCAGCAGCAAACTAGCTTCCTACGAGCAGTACTTC.